This is a list of T cell receptor beta chains from one sample in a study of blood T cell repertoires in COVID-19. Sequenced by immunoSEQ multiplex PCR; TCRdb stores in-frame clones only, minus some. The sample holds approximately 250,000 clones, approximately 89% seen once. Sequencing was done on a sample of PBMCs or T cells enriched from blood (not recorded which). These receptors came from a woman aged 40 to 49 with acute COVID-19. The CDR3 runs from the conserved cysteine through the conserved F or W. The order of the fields is CDR3 DNA, CDR3 protein, clone size, D gene, V gene, J gene. The D gene is left open where the match is weak. The listing skips clone size in some rows; elsewhere it reads once, few, many or a size class.

TGCGCCAGCAGCCCCGGGACAGTTGATAATTCACCCCTCCACTTT	CASSPGTVDNSPLHF	.	TRBD1	TRBV4-1	TRBJ1-6
TGTGCCAGCAGGCGGGGGACAAACTATGGCTACACCTTC	CASRRGTNYGYTF	.	.	TRBV12-3/TRBV12-4	TRBJ1-2
TGTGCTAGTGGTTTGGTACGAGGGGGGGACATAGGCACAGATACGCAGTATTTT	CASGLVRGGDIGTDTQYF	.	.	TRBV12-5	TRBJ2-3
TGTGCCAGCAGCTTGTTGGTGGGGGGAACCTCCTACAATGAGCAGTTCTTC	CASSLLVGGTSYNEQFF	.	.	TRBV5-6	TRBJ2-1
TGCAGCGTTGAAGGCGGGAGGGACGAAAAACTGTTTTTT	CSVEGGRDEKLFF	.	.	TRBV29-1	TRBJ1-4
TGTGCCAGCAGTCCAACGACAGGGGGATATTCACCCCTCCACTTT	CASSPTTGGYSPLHF	.	TRBD1	TRBV11-2	TRBJ1-6
TGTGCCAGCTCACCGGCGCCTTGGGAGTCAGAGACCCAGTACTTC	CASSPAPWESETQYF	.	.	TRBV18	TRBJ2-5
TGTGCCAGCAGTTACTCGTATGACTACTACTACGAGCAGTACTTC	CASSYSYDYYYEQYF	.	.	TRBV6-5	TRBJ2-7
TGTGCCAGCAGCTTAGTATTTTACGAGCAGTACTTC	CASSLVFYEQYF	.	.	TRBV7-9	TRBJ2-7
TGTGCCAGCAGTTTTGGGGGCTCCGCAGCTTTCTTT	CASSFGGSAAFF	.	.	TRBV3-1/TRBV3-2	TRBJ1-1
TGCAGCGCGGGACAGGCCGTACCAGAGACCCAGTACTTC	CSAGQAVPETQYF	.	TRBD1	TRBV29-1	TRBJ2-5
TGTGCCAGCAGTTACTCAAAGACAGCCTACAATGAGCAGTTCTTC	CASSYSKTAYNEQFF	.	.	TRBV6-2/TRBV6-3	TRBJ2-1
TGTGCCTGGAGAAACAGGGGGAGCACTGAAGCTTTCTTT	CAWRNRGSTEAFF	.	TRBD1	TRBV30	TRBJ1-1
TGTGCCATCAGTGAGTCGGGAAGGTTACAGGGCTCCTACGAGCAGTACTTC	CAISESGRLQGSYEQYF	.	.	TRBV10-3	TRBJ2-7
TGTGCCAGCAGCTTGGGGACACTGGGACTAGCGGGAGGGCTGGGTGAGCAGTTCTTC	CASSLGTLGLAGGLGEQFF	once	TRBD2	TRBV5-5	TRBJ2-1
TGTGCCAGTACCCCTCCGGACACATACACTGAAGCTTTCTTT	CASTPPDTYTEAFF	.	.	TRBV19	TRBJ1-1